The 13 T cell receptor beta chains in this list originate from one sample, sequenced in a study of blood T cell repertoires in COVID-19. The data were produced by immunoSEQ multiplex PCR, yet TCRdb's version contains in-frame clones alone and is incomplete. The data show 160,000 or so clones, about four fifths seen once. The sequenced sample consisted of peripheral blood. The receptors stem from a woman aged 55 to 70 with COVID-19, enrolled during active disease.

The rearrangement links TRBV5-1 to TRBJ2-3; 11 positions agree with TRBD2. The CDR3 has 15 residues. V lost 7 bases to trimming and J lost 2 bases; unmatched junction nucleotides: 6. In germline, CDR1 is SGHRS, CDR2 YFSETQ. CDR3 protein: CASGSTSGNTDTQYF. CDR3 in DNA: TGCGCCAGCGGGTCGACTAGCGGGAACACAGATACGCAGTATTTT.

The rearrangement uses TRBV5-8 and TRBJ2-7; a weak D match, TRBD1 (6 bases). V was pared by 4 bases and J by 0 bases, with 20 bases between. There are 17 residues in the CDR3. The germline V gene encodes CDR1 SGHTS and CDR2 YDEGEE. DNA of the CDR3: TGTGCCAGCAGCGTGACCCTCGGGACAACGACCTCCTACGAGCAGTACTTC. Protein: CASSVTLGTTTSYEQYF.

The V gene is TRBV27, the J gene TRBJ2-2; D uncertain. Germline CDR1 is MNHEY and CDR2 is SMNVEV (reference sequence). This CDR3 has 14 residues. Trimming removed 6 bases at V and 0 bases at J, with 8 bases between. The CDR3 loop is CASSDWPNTGELFF. The CDR3 coding sequence is TGTGCCAGCAGCGACTGGCCGAACACCGGGGAGCTGTTTTTT.

The V call is TRBV7-9, the J call TRBJ2-1; tentatively, D is TRBD2 (6 bases). Trimming pared 5 bases from V and 5 bases from J, leaving 25 bases between. The germline CDR1 and CDR2 sequences are SEHNR and FQNEAQ (reference sequence). The CDR3 totals 18 residues. CDR3 sequence (DNA): TGTGCCAGCAGCCCAAACTACCCGGTACTAGCCCATCACAATGAGCAGTTCTTC. It codes for CASSPNYPVLAHHNEQFF.

This rearrangement joins TRBV7-2 to TRBJ2-7; 8 nucleotides line up with TRBD2. Germline CDR1 and CDR2: SGHTA and FQGNSA. The CDR3 covers 15 residues. V shed 4 bases, J shed 2 bases, and the junction held 7 bases outside the gene matches. CDR3 in DNA: TGTGCCAGCAGCTCCCCTGGTAGCGGGGCCTACGAGCAGTACTTC. This gives the protein CASSSPGSGAYEQYF.

The rearrangement joins TRBV11-2 to TRBJ2-5; a weak D match, TRBD2 (5 bases). V shed 1 base and J shed 5 bases, with 8 bases lying between them. CDR1 and CDR2 from the germline V gene are SGHAT and FQNNGV. The CDR3 extends over 13 amino acids. As DNA, the CDR3 is TGTGCCAGCAGCTTAGTGGAGGCGGAGACCCAGTACTTC. It specifies CASSLVEAETQYF. Looking up the rest from reference TRBV11-2 and TRBJ2-5 gives the full variable domain: EAGVAQSPRYKIIEKRQSVAFWCNPISGHATLYWYQQILGQGPKLLIQFQNNGVVDDSQLPKDRFSAERLKGVDSTLKIQPAKLEDSAVYLCASSLVEAETQYFGPGTRLLVL.

V and J are TRBV19 and TRBJ1-2, with 9 bases lining up with TRBD1. CDR3 length equals 18 residues. Germline V gives CDR1 LNHDA, CDR2 SQIVND (reference sequence). V shed 9 bases, J shed 4 bases, and the junction held 21 bases outside the gene matches. CDR3 DNA: TGTGCCAGCCATCTGGGCAGCGGGACAGGGTCTGGAGGCTATGGCTACACCTTC. This sequence encodes CASHLGSGTGSGGYGYTF.

This clone was detected a few times. A junction end diverges from the germline sequence, so it may reflect a read error. This chain connects TRBV7-7 to TRBJ2-1; D ambiguous. Germline V gene sequence: CDR1 SSHAT, CDR2 FNYEAQ (reference sequence). This CDR3 contains 15 residues. As DNA, the CDR3 is TGTGCTAGCAGCCGAGAACCGAGCTCCTACAATGAGCAGTTCTTC. Translation gives CASSREPSSYNEQFF.

V is TRBV5-1 and J is TRBJ2-5, with 7 bases lining up with TRBD2. Germline V gene sequence: CDR1 SGHRS, CDR2 YFSETQ. The V and J ends lost 0 bases and 6 bases, in that order; junction bases with no gene match: 11. The CDR3 is 16 residues long. DNA of the CDR3: TGCGCCAGCAGCTTGGGTCGGGCTAGCGGTATAAAGACCCAGTACTTC. It codes for CASSLGRASGIKTQYF.

The sample holds a few counts of this clone. The rearrangement links TRBV30 to TRBJ2-1, with 9 bases lining up with TRBD1. In germline, CDR1 is GTSNPN, CDR2 SVGIG (reference sequence). J gave up 7 bases and V 2 bases, and 9 bases lay outside the gene matches. The CDR3 is 15 amino acids. The CDR3 DNA reads as TGTGCCTGGAGTACCGGGACAGGGACTAAGAATGAGCAGTTCTTC. It specifies CAWSTGTGTKNEQFF. The variable domain in full, with the rest retrieved from reference TRBV30 and TRBJ2-1, is SQTIHQWPATLVQPVGSPLSLECTVEGTSNPNLYWYRQAAGRGLQLLFYSVGIGQISSEVPQNLSASRPQDRQFILSSKKLLLSDSGFYLCAWSTGTGTKNEQFFGPGTRLTVL.

The sample holds a few counts of this clone. The rearrangement links TRBV29-1 to TRBJ1-6, with 10 bases identical to TRBD1. The junction had 7 bases not matched to a gene; V was cut back by 6 bases and J by 8 bases. The V gene's germline CDR1 is SQVTM and CDR2 ANQGSEA. The CDR3 has 14 residues. CDR3 sequence: CSVRTGTGDSPLHF. In nucleotides, the CDR3 is TGCAGCGTGAGGACCGGGACAGGGGATTCACCCCTCCACTTT.

CDR3 protein: CASSPPGQLNEQFF. CDR3 coding DNA: TGTGCCAGCAGTCCCCCGGGACAACTCAATGAGCAGTTCTTC. The gene calls are TRBV28 and TRBJ2-1; tentative D call: TRBD1 (6 bases). Germline V gene lookup returns CDR1 MDHEN and CDR2 SYDVKM. The CDR3 length is 14 residues. V was trimmed by 5 bases and J by 6 bases, leaving 14 bases between them.

The J gene is TRBJ1-1, the V gene TRBV6-2 or TRBV6-3; 11 bases fit TRBD1. CDR1 and CDR2 from the germline V gene are MNHEY and SVGEGT. Unmatched junction bases numbered 3, after V lost 5 bases and J lost 4 bases. The CDR3 consists of 14 residues. CDR3 region: CASSRGTGGTEAFF. In DNA form, the CDR3 reads TGTGCCAGCAGTAGGGGGACAGGGGGCACTGAAGCTTTCTTT.